Listed here are 16 T cell receptor beta chains from one sample, sequenced in a study of persistence of HIV-infected CD4 T cells. This was the immunoSEQ version 4 assay in survey mode. Here immunoSEQ multiplex PCR was the method, and the copy in TCRdb shows in-frame clones only, minus some. The table lists roughly 32,000 clones, around 82% of them singletons. Lysates of CMV-infected fibroblasts at 8 to 10 ug/mL stimulated these cells. CD40L/CD69 double-negative CD45RO-high memory CD4+ T cells were collected. Their target antigens are unknown. The material sequenced was CD4+ T cells sorted from PBMCs after roughly 18-hour stimulation, taken from a patient who received antiretroviral therapy. The receptors come from an adult man with HIV who was CMV-seropositive.

J is TRBJ1-2 and V is TRBV6-5; 7 bases map to TRBD1. The ends lost 7 bases at V and 4 bases at J; junction bases unmatched: 0. CDR3 size: 11 residues. Germline CDR1 reads MNHEY; CDR2 reads SVGAGI. CDR3 residues: CASKGAYGYTF. The DNA of the CDR3 is TGTGCCAGCAAGGGGGCCTATGGCTACACCTTC.

The chain is built from TRBV7-2 and TRBJ2-5; 12 nucleotides line up with TRBD2. This CDR3 is built from 15 residues. Trimming took 2 bases from V and 3 from J; bases not matched to a gene: 1. Germline V gives CDR1 SGHTA, CDR2 FQGNSA. The CDR3 DNA reads as TGTGCCAGCAGCTTATCTAGCGGGGGGGAAGAGACCCAGTACTTC. As protein: CASSLSSGGEETQYF.

V and J are TRBV18 and TRBJ2-7, with D possibly being TRBD2 (5 bases). V shed 1 base and J shed 0 bases, with 7 bases lying between them. Germline CDR1 is KGHSH and CDR2 is LQKENI. CDR3 size: 14 residues. The CDR3 is CASSPRGSSYEQYF. CDR3 in DNA: TGTGCCAGCTCACCACGAGGGAGCTCCTACGAGCAGTACTTC.

Only a few counts were recorded for this clone. The J gene is TRBJ1-2, the V gene TRBV12-3 or TRBV12-4; 8 positions match TRBD1. The CDR3 sequence is 13 residues long. V dropped 6 bases and J dropped 2; count of bases not matched to a gene: 2. Here the CDR3 DNA reads TGTGCCAGCAGCCGACAGGGGAACTATGGCTACACCTTC. Protein: CASSRQGNYGYTF.

The CDR3, as DNA: TGTGCCAGCAGTCCCCTCGGAGGTACGCAGTATTTT. Translation gives CASSPLGGTQYF. The V call is TRBV27, the J call TRBJ2-3; possibly TRBD2 for D (5 bases). Germline lookup yields CDR1 MNHEY and CDR2 SMNVEV (reference sequence). There are 12 residues in the CDR3. The ends were cut back, 5 bases at V and 8 bases at J, with 11 bases in the middle.

V usage is TRBV6-5 and J usage is TRBJ2-7, with TRBD1 matching 11 bases. The ends lost 0 bases at V and 4 bases at J; junction bases unmatched: 5. From germline, CDR1 is MNHEY and CDR2 SVGAGI. The CDR3 extends over 16 amino acids. The CDR3 DNA reads as TGTGCCAGCAGTTACTCCCCAGGGACAGGGGGGTACGAGCAGTACTTC. Protein product: CASSYSPGTGGYEQYF.

This chain uses TRBV5-6 with TRBJ2-5; TRBD2 matches at 10 bases. CDR1 and CDR2 (germline): SGHDT, YYEEEE. Losses at the gene ends were 4 bases for V and 4 bases for J; bases not matched to a gene: 7. CDR3 size: 15 residues. In DNA, the CDR3 is TGTGCCAGCAGCGTACAGGGACTAGCGCCAGAGACCCAGTACTTC. This translates into CASSVQGLAPETQYF.

This CDR3 is CASSSGTSGGRNTGELFF. CDR3 bases: TGCGCCAGCAGTTCCGGGACTAGCGGGGGCCGTAACACCGGGGAGCTGTTTTTT. V is TRBV10-1 and J is TRBJ2-2; 14 bases are a match to TRBD2. This CDR3 has 18 residues. Germline CDR1 WNHNN, CDR2 SYGVQD (reference sequence). Trimming cost V 5 bases and J 2 bases; bases outside gene matches: 7.

J is TRBJ2-7 and V is TRBV5-1; D is possibly TRBD1 or TRBD2 (5 bases each). V lost 0 bases and J lost 2, with 15 bases in between. Germline CDR1 is SGHRS and CDR2 is YFSETQ. The CDR3 consists of 16 residues. The CDR3 nucleotides read TGCGCCAGCAGCTTGGGCATGGGGGTGAGAACCTACGAGCAGTACTTC. It codes for CASSLGMGVRTYEQYF.

The chain recombines TRBV14 with TRBJ1-4; 8 positions match TRBD1. The germline V gene has CDR1 SGHDN and CDR2 FVKESK. This CDR3 has 15 residues. Unmatched junction bases numbered 3, after V lost 4 bases and J lost 2 bases. The CDR3 sequence: CASSRGQVTNEKLFF. Written as DNA, the CDR3 is TGTGCCAGCAGCCGGGGACAGGTCACTAATGAAAAACTGTTTTTT.

V usage is TRBV6-5 and J usage is TRBJ2-3, with D possibly matching TRBD2 (6 bases). CDR3 size: 15 residues. Deletions cut 0 bases from V and 3 bases from J, with 10 bases between. Germline V gene data show CDR1 as MNHEY and CDR2 as SVGAGI. CDR3 protein: CASSYSEGSTDTQYF. The CDR3 DNA is TGTGCCAGCAGTTACTCGGAGGGGTCGACAGATACGCAGTATTTT.

This sequence joins TRBV5-1 and TRBJ2-6, with D tentatively TRBD1 (6 bases). Between the trimmed V and J ends, which lost 4 bases and 0 bases, there was a span of 8 bases. CDR1 and CDR2 (germline): SGHRS, YFSETQ. The CDR3 is 15 amino acids. CDR3 amino acids: CASSMDSSGANVLTF. The CDR3 DNA reads TGCGCCAGCAGCATGGACAGCTCTGGGGCCAACGTCCTGACTTTC.

The rearrangement links TRBV5-5 to TRBJ2-3, with D unresolved. V lost 0 bases, J lost 4 bases, and 12 bases lay in between. The CDR3 loop spans 15 amino acids. Germline CDR1 and CDR2: SGHKS and YYEKEE (reference sequence). The CDR3 here is CASSLGPIMSDTQYF. In DNA, the CDR3 is TGTGCCAGCAGCTTGGGCCCAATAATGTCAGATACGCAGTATTTT. The full variable domain, its missing parts supplied by reference TRBV5-5 and TRBJ2-3, is DAGVTQSPTHLIKTRGQQVTLRCSPISGHKSVSWYQQVLGQGPQFIFQYYEKEERGRGNFPDRFSARQFPNYSSELNVNALLLGDSALYLCASSLGPIMSDTQYFGPGTRLTVL.

This chain uses TRBV7-2 with TRBJ1-6; possible D gene TRBD1, 5 bases. With 4 bases removed from V and 6 bases from J, the gap between germline ends came to 13 bases. Germline CDR1 SGHTA, CDR2 FQGNSA. The CDR3 consists of 15 residues. The CDR3 reads CASSSDIGGNSPLHF. As DNA, the CDR3 is TGTGCCAGCAGCTCCGACATCGGGGGTAATTCACCCCTCCACTTT.

The V and J genes are TRBV5-4 and TRBJ1-2, with unresolved D. There are 13 residues in the CDR3. V was cut by 4 bases and J by 6 bases, with 13 bases left in between. CDR1 and CDR2 from the germline V gene are SGHNT and YYREEE (reference sequence). The CDR3 loop is CASSPRGSNGYTF. As DNA, the CDR3 is TGTGCCAGCAGCCCGAGAGGCTCCAATGGCTACACCTTC.

The chain has TRBV28 and TRBJ2-2, with unresolved D. The germline V gene encodes CDR1 MDHEN and CDR2 SYDVKM. V gave up 5 bases and J gave up 1 base, with 5 bases separating them. CDR3 length equals 13 residues. As DNA, the CDR3 is TGTGCCAGCAGTCCTCAGAACACCGGGGAGCTGTTTTTT. It codes for CASSPQNTGELFF.